What follows describes a single T cell receptor beta chain. Its antigen is undetermined. The record originates from a study of radiotherapy plus CTLA-4 blockade in lung cancer. For the study at large: Among all patients, roughly 17% showed objective responses, while about 30% had disease control.

With 2 bases clipped from V and 4 bases from J, the junction kept 4 bases outside the gene matches. Germline values: CDR1 ENHRY, CDR2 SYGVKD. The CDR3 is 14 residues long. Patients had chemo-refractory metastatic non-small-cell lung cancer and received focal radiation plus CTLA-4 blockade that used ipilimumab. The repertoire was sequenced with immunoSEQ multiplex PCR; TCRdb's copy has only in-frame clones and lacks some. Of more than 90,000 clones in the sample, about four fifths are singletons; the top ten hold about 5.2%. Study results and caveats: An expansion of tumor-derived TCR clones occurred in blood after radiotherapy plus ipilimumab.

V gene TRBV10-3 combines with J gene TRBJ2-5, with 7 bases that match TRBD1. Material: peripheral blood, obtained from a patient treated with radiotherapy plus ipilimumab. This TCR was recovered from a human donor with non-small cell lung cancer who had a partial response to radiotherapy plus ipilimumab. The CDR3 sequence: CAISEMKGAETQYF. Written as DNA, the CDR3 is TGTGCCATCAGTGAGATGAAGGGGGCAGAGACCCAGTACTTC.